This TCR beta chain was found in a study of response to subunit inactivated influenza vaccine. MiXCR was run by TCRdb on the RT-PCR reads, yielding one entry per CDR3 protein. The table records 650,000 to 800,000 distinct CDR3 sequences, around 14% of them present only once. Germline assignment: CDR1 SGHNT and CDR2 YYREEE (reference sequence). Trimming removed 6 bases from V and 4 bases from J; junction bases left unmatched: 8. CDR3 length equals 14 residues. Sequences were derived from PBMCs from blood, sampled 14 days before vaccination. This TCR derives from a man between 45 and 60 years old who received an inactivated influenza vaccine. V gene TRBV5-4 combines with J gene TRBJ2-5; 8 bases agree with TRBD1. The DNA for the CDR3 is TGTGCCAGCACCAGAGCCGGGACAGGAGAGACCCAGTACTTC. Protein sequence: CASTRAGTGETQYF.